A single T cell receptor (beta chain) is shown here with its context. This specimen belongs to a study of T cells after yellow fever vaccination. CDR1 is SGHRS and CDR2 is YFSETQ in the germline V gene. V shed 4 bases, J shed 1 base, and the junction held 7 bases outside the gene matches. This CDR3 has 15 amino acids. TCRdb ran MiXCR on the 5' RACE reads and lists one entry per CDR3 protein. The table includes about 340,000 distinct CDR3 sequences, 8.5% to 10% detected once. V gene TRBV5-1 combines with J gene TRBJ1-1; 7 bases fit TRBD1. This sequence was found in a man in his late teens or twenties who received the YFV17D yellow fever vaccine. This specimen consisted of PBMCs, obtained on the day of the first yellow fever vaccination. The CDR3 is CASSARDRRNTEAFF. The CDR3 DNA sequence: TGCGCCAGCAGCGCAAGGGACAGACGGAACACTGAAGCTTTCTTT.